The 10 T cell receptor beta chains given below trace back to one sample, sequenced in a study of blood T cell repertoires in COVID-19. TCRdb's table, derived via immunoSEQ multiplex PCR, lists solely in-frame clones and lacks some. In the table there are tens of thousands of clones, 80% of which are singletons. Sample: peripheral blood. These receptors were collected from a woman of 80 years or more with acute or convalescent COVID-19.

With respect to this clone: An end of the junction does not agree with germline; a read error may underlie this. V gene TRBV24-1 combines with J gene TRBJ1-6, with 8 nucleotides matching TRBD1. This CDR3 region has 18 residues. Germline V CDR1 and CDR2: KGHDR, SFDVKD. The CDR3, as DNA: TGTGCCAACAGTGTTCATTTTCGGACAGGGACACTAAATTCACCCCTCCACTTT. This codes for CANSVHFRTGTLNSPLHF.

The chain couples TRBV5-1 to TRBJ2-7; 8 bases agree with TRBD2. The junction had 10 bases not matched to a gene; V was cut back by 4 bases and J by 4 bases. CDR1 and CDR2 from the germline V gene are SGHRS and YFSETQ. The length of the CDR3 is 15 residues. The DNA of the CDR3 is TGCGCCAGCAGCGATTCGCGGACTAGCACTTACGAGCAGTACTTC. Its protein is CASSDSRTSTYEQYF.

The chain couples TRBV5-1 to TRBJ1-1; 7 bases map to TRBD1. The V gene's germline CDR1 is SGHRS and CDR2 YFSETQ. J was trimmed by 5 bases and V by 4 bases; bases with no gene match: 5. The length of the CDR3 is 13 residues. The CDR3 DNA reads TGCGCCAGCAGCAACAGGGGTGGGACTGAAGCTTTCTTT. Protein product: CASSNRGGTEAFF.

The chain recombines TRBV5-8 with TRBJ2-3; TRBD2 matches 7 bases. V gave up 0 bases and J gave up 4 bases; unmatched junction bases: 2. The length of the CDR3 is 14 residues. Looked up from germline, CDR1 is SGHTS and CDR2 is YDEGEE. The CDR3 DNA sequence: TGTGCCAGCAGCTTGGGACTAGCCGCAGATACGCAGTATTTT. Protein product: CASSLGLAADTQYF.

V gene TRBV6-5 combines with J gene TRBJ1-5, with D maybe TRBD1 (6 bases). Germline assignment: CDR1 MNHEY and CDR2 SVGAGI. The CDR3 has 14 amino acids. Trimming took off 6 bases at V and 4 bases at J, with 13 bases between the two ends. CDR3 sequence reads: CASSRSGVNQPQHF. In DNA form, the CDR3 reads TGTGCCAGCAGCCGCTCAGGGGTAAATCAGCCCCAGCATTTT.

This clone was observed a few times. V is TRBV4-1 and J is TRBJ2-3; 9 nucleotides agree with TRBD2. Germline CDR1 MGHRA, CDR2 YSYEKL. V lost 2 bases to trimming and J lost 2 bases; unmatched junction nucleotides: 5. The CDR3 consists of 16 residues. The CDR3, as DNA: TGCGCCAGCAGCCAACGGCTAGCGGGGTCCACAGATACGCAGTATTTT. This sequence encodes CASSQRLAGSTDTQYF.

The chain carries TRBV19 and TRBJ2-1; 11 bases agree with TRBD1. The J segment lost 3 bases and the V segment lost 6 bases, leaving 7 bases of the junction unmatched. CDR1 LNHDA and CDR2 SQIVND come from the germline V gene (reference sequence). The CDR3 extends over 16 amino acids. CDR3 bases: TGTGCCAGTAGACTATGGGGGACAGGGGGCTACAATGAGCAGTTCTTC. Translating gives CASRLWGTGGYNEQFF.

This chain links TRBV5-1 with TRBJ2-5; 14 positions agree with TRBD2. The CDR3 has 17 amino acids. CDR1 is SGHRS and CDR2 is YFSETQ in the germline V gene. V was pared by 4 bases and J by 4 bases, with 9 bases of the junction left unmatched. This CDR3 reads CASSSLPGLAGGETQYF. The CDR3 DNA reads TGCGCCAGCAGCAGCCTCCCTGGACTAGCGGGAGGAGAGACCCAGTACTTC.

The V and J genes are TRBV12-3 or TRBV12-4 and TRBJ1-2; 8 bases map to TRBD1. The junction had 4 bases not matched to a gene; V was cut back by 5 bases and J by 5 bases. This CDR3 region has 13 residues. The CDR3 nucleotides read TGTGCCAGCAGTACGGACAGGGTTTATGGCTACACCTTC. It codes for CASSTDRVYGYTF.

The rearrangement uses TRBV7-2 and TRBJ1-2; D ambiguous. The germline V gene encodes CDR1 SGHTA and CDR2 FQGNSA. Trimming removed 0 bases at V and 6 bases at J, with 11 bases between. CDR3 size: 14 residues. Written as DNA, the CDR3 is TGTGCCAGCAGCTTAGCCCCAGGCACGGATGGCTACACCTTC. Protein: CASSLAPGTDGYTF. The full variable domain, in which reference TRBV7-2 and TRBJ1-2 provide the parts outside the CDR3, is GAGVSQSPSNKVTEKGKDVELRCDPISGHTALYWYRQSLGQGLEFLIYFQGNSAPDKSGLPSDRFSAERTGGSVSTLTIQRTQQEDSAVYLCASSLAPGTDGYTFGSGTRLTVV.